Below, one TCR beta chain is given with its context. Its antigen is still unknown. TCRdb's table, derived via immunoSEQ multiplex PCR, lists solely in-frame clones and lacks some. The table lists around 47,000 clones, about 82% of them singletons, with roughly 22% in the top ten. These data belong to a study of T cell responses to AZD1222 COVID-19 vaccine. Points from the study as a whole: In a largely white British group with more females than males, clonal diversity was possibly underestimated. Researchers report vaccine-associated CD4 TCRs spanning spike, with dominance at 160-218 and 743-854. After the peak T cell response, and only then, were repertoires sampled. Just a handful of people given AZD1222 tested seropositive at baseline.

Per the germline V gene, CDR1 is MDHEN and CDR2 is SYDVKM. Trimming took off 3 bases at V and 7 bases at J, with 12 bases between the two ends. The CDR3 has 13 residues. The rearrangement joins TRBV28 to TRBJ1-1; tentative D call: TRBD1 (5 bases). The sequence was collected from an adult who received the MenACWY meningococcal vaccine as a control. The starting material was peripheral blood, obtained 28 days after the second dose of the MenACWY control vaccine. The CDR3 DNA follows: TGTGCCAGCAGTTTGCAAGGGGAGGGTGAAGCTTTCTTT. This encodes CASSLQGEGEAFF.